These 29 T cell receptor beta chains share one sample of origin, sequenced in a study of cytomegalovirus exposure and HLA in healthy donors. A multiplex PCR was run with 60 Vbeta primers and 13 Jbeta primers. TCRdb keeps only in-frame clones here, not all; method: immunoSEQ multiplex PCR. Recorded for this sample: about 55,000 clones. The sequenced material came from PBMCs. These receptors all come from a man aged 50 to 60 in good health and CMV-seropositive.

The CDR3 loop is CASSRRSQFNSPLHF. DNA of the CDR3: TGTGCCAGCAGTCGGAGGTCACAGTTCAATTCACCCCTCCACTTT. The V gene is TRBV7-2, the J gene TRBJ1-6; D not resolved. CDR3 size: 15 residues. CDR1 and CDR2 from the germline V gene are SGHTA and FQGNSA. V lost 6 bases to trimming and J lost 7 bases, with 16 bases between them.

The V call is TRBV11-2, the J call TRBJ1-5; D call uncertain. The CDR3 loop spans 13 amino acids. Per germline, CDR1 SGHAT and CDR2 FQNNGV. Trimming removed 0 bases from V and 7 bases from J, with 7 bases in between. The CDR3 nucleotides are TGTGCCAGCAGCTTAGATAGAGAACAGCCCCAGCATTTT. Translated: CASSLDREQPQHF.

The J gene is TRBJ2-1, the V gene TRBV29-1, with D possibly being TRBD2 (6 bases). The CDR3 is made up of 14 amino acids. V shed 0 bases and J shed 11 bases, with 17 bases lying between them. Per the germline V gene, CDR1 is SQVTM and CDR2 is ANQGSEA. The CDR3 coding sequence is TGCAGCGTTGAAGAGCGGGAACCTCCTATGAAGCAGTTCTTC. This translates into CSVEEREPPMKQFF.

The V call is TRBV18, the J call TRBJ2-7; the match to TRBD2 covers 11 bases. V gave up 3 bases and J gave up 1 base; unmatched junction bases: 17. The CDR3 is made up of 20 amino acids. Germline assignment: CDR1 KGHSH and CDR2 LQKENI. The CDR3 is CASSPPSGLAGGQVSYEQYF. Here the CDR3 DNA reads TGTGCCAGCTCACCTCCCTCGGGGCTAGCGGGAGGTCAGGTTTCCTACGAGCAGTACTTC.

This chain connects TRBV9 to TRBJ2-3; 10 nucleotides match TRBD2. The CDR3 consists of 16 residues. Per germline, CDR1 SGDLS and CDR2 YYNGEE. V shed 0 bases, J shed 3 bases, and the junction held 4 bases outside the gene matches. The CDR3 loop reads CASSVDLAGATDTQYF. In DNA, the CDR3 is TGTGCCAGCAGCGTAGACCTAGCGGGAGCTACAGATACGCAGTATTTT.

The chain uses TRBV18 and TRBJ2-7; TRBD2 agrees at 10 bases. Germline CDR1 is KGHSH and CDR2 is LQKENI. The CDR3 consists of 17 residues. V gave up 2 bases and J gave up 3 bases; unmatched junction bases: 10. The DNA for the CDR3 is TGTGCCAGCTCACCAGGCGTTTCCGGGACTAGCGACTACGAGCAGTACTTC. Its protein is CASSPGVSGTSDYEQYF.

V gene TRBV11-2 combines with J gene TRBJ1-2, with TRBD1 matching over 12 bases. The CDR3 sequence is 14 residues long. With 4 bases clipped from V and 7 bases from J, the junction kept 4 bases outside the gene matches. CDR1 SGHAT and CDR2 FQNNGV come from the germline V gene. The CDR3: CASSSGTGGSGYTF. DNA for the CDR3: TGTGCCAGCAGCTCGGGGACAGGGGGCTCTGGCTACACCTTC.

V and J are TRBV7-9 and TRBJ1-2; weak D call: TRBD1 (6 bases). V shed 0 bases and J shed 2 bases, with 13 bases lying between them. Germline CDR1 is SEHNR and CDR2 is FQNEAQ (reference sequence). The CDR3 spans 16 residues. The CDR3 sequence: CASSLARGGPNYGYTF. CDR3 coding DNA: TGTGCCAGCAGCTTAGCGCGGGGGGGCCCCAACTATGGCTACACCTTC.

The rearrangement links TRBV6-5 to TRBJ2-1; TRBD2 matches 13 bases. The germline V gene has CDR1 MNHEY and CDR2 SVGAGI. The CDR3 extends over 15 amino acids. Trimming cost V 2 bases and J 8 bases; bases outside gene matches: 3. CDR3 DNA sequence: TGTGCCAGCAGTTACACTAGCGGGGGGGGATATGAGCAGTTCTTC. Residues: CASSYTSGGGYEQFF.

This rearrangement joins TRBV5-1 to TRBJ2-2, with TRBD1 identical over 10 bases. This CDR3 contains 14 residues. J lost 6 bases, V lost 4 bases, and 3 bases had no gene match. Germline CDR1 SGHRS, CDR2 YFSETQ. The CDR3 DNA is TGCGCCAGCAGCGCCGGGACAGGGGCCGGGGAGCTGTTTTTT. Translating it yields CASSAGTGAGELFF.

This chain joins TRBV11-3 and TRBJ2-7; 11 nucleotides match TRBD1. The CDR3 has 16 amino acids. Germline values: CDR1 SGHNT, CDR2 YENEEA. V was pared by 5 bases and J by 2 bases, with 8 bases of the junction left unmatched. CDR3 sequence reads: CASSRTTGQGAYEQYF. The CDR3 DNA reads TGTGCCAGCAGCCGAACTACGGGACAGGGGGCCTACGAGCAGTACTTC. The whole variable domain, filled in from reference TRBV11-3 and TRBJ2-7, reads EAGVVQSPRYKIIEKKQPVAFWCNPISGHNTLYWYLQNLGQGPELLIRYENEEAVDDSQLPKDRFSAERLKGVDSTLKIQPAELGDSAVYLCASSRTTGQGAYEQYFGPGTRLTVT.

This chain uses TRBV5-6 with TRBJ1-1, with unresolved D. Germline loops: CDR1 SGHDT, CDR2 YYEEEE. The CDR3 loop spans 11 amino acids. The V end lost 1 base, the J end lost 8 bases, and 6 bases lay between the germline ends. The CDR3 is CASSLSLEAFF. In DNA, the CDR3 is TGTGCCAGCAGCTTGAGCCTAGAAGCTTTCTTT.

The rearrangement links TRBV5-1 to TRBJ1-3; TRBD1 aligns across 9 bases. CDR3 length: 14 residues. Germline CDR1 SGHRS, CDR2 YFSETQ. The V segment lost 4 bases and the J segment 4 bases; nucleotides outside the gene matches: 3. The CDR3 bases are TGCGCCAGCAGCGAGGGACAGGGCGGAAACACCATATATTTT. This codes for CASSEGQGGNTIYF.

The V call is TRBV28, the J call TRBJ1-1, with D unresolved. CDR1 is MDHEN and CDR2 is SYDVKM in the germline V gene. CDR3 size: 11 residues. V lost 10 bases, J lost 7 bases, and 13 bases lay in between. CDR3 sequence: CATRSLLEAFF. The DNA for the CDR3 is TGTGCCACCAGGTCGTTACTTGAAGCTTTCTTT.

The rearrangement links TRBV29-1 to TRBJ2-3; 8 nucleotides line up with TRBD2. After removal of 3 bases from V and 2 bases from J, the junction contained 4 bases not matched to a gene. The CDR3 runs to 14 residues. Germline values: CDR1 SQVTM, CDR2 ANQGSEA. CDR3: CSVEASGYTDTQYF. The CDR3 nucleotides are TGCAGCGTTGAGGCTAGCGGGTACACAGATACGCAGTATTTT.

V usage is TRBV19 and J usage is TRBJ1-1; tentative D call: TRBD1 (6 bases). The CDR3 sequence is 17 residues long. Germline CDR1 is LNHDA and CDR2 is SQIVND (reference sequence). The V and J ends lost 5 bases and 0 bases respectively, with 19 bases between them. The CDR3 protein is CASSAGGGLPMNTEAFF. The CDR3 DNA reads as TGTGCCAGTAGTGCCGGGGGGGGCCTTCCTATGAACACTGAAGCTTTCTTT.

For the CDR3, the DNA is TGCGCCAGCAGCCAAGGCCGGGCTAGCGGGAGGCGGAGCTCCTACAATGAGCAGTTCTTC. This gives the protein CASSQGRASGRRSSYNEQFF. J is TRBJ2-1 and V is TRBV4-1; 11 nucleotides align to TRBD2. Unmatched junction bases numbered 11, after V lost 1 base and J lost 0 bases. The CDR3 is 20 amino acids. Germline V CDR1 and CDR2: MGHRA, YSYEKL.

The chain joins TRBV27 to TRBJ1-2; D is undetermined. Germline V lookup: CDR1 MNHEY, CDR2 SMNVEV (reference sequence). V lost 2 bases to trimming and J lost 4 bases, with 8 bases between them. The CDR3 contains 13 residues. CDR3 DNA sequence: TGTGCCAGCAGTTTAAGGAGTTCCTATGGCTACACCTTC. Amino acid sequence: CASSLRSSYGYTF.

This rearrangement joins TRBV4-2 to TRBJ2-7; TRBD2 matches at 9 bases. Germline V gene sequence: CDR1 LGHNA, CDR2 YNFKEQ. The J segment lost 2 bases and the V segment lost 3 bases, leaving 5 bases of the junction unmatched. The CDR3 contains 15 residues. CDR3 sequence: CASSQGLAATYEQYF. The CDR3 DNA reads as TGTGCCAGCAGCCAGGGACTAGCAGCTACCTACGAGCAGTACTTC.

The chain employs TRBV30 and TRBJ2-7; 10 bases are shared with TRBD1. Trimming at V came to 1 base and at J to 2 bases, leaving 5 bases not matched to a gene. This CDR3 has 15 residues. CDR1 and CDR2 (germline): GTSNPN, SVGIG (reference sequence). The CDR3 spells CAWSASGQGTYEQYF. CDR3 nucleotide sequence: TGTGCCTGGAGTGCGTCGGGACAGGGGACCTACGAGCAGTACTTC.

J is TRBJ2-2 and V is TRBV4-1; 7 nucleotides line up with TRBD1. The CDR3 totals 14 residues. V trimming: 1 base; J trimming: 9 bases; junction bases outside the gene matches: 5. The germline gives CDR1 MGHRA, CDR2 YSYEKL. The CDR3 is CASSQVTGVRELFF. The CDR3 DNA follows: TGCGCCAGCAGCCAAGTTACAGGGGTTCGGGAGCTGTTTTTT.

CDR3 region: CASSLTGPPTNEKLFF. CDR3 nucleotides: TGCGCCAGCAGCTTGACAGGGCCTCCAACTAATGAAAAACTGTTTTTT. The chain combines TRBV5-1 with TRBJ1-4; possibly TRBD1 for D (6 bases). The V end was cut by 1 base, the J end by 0 bases, with 10 bases between. CDR1 is SGHRS, CDR2 YFSETQ, per germline. The CDR3 has 16 residues.

The V and J genes are TRBV6-1 and TRBJ2-2; a possible D gene is TRBD1 (6 bases). The V end lost 2 bases, the J end lost 8 bases, and 12 bases lay between the germline ends. Per germline, CDR1 MNHNS and CDR2 SASEGT. This CDR3 has 14 residues. The DNA for the CDR3 is TGTGCCAGCAGTGAATCTAGGGGGTGGGGGGAGCTGTTTTTT. Residues: CASSESRGWGELFF.

The chain uses TRBV5-6 and TRBJ1-1; no reliable D call. The CDR3 contains 17 residues. Trimming took 4 bases from V and 1 from J, leaving 20 bases between them. Germline assignment: CDR1 SGHDT and CDR2 YYEEEE. The CDR3 coding sequence is TGTGCCAGCAGCACCCAACTGGATCGGAACAGGAACACTGAAGCTTTCTTT. This translates into CASSTQLDRNRNTEAFF.

This chain connects TRBV6-1 to TRBJ1-2, with D tentatively TRBD1 (5 bases). Trimming cost V 7 bases and J 4 bases, with 16 bases left between them. The CDR3 totals 14 residues. In germline, CDR1 is MNHNS, CDR2 SASEGT. CDR3 region: CASTVITGTYGYTF. Written as DNA, the CDR3 is TGTGCCAGCACCGTAATCACAGGAACCTATGGCTACACCTTC.

This rearrangement joins TRBV13 to TRBJ1-2; possibly TRBD1 for D (5 bases). Looked up from germline, CDR1 is PRHDT and CDR2 is FYEKMQ (reference sequence). Trimming took off 1 base at V and 8 bases at J, with 17 bases between the two ends. CDR3 size: 15 residues. Here the CDR3 DNA reads TGTGCCAGCAGCTTAGAGGTCAGGGAAGTAGGGGGCTACACCTTC. Its protein is CASSLEVREVGGYTF.

The genes are TRBV4-3 and TRBJ1-5; D not resolved. The CDR3 runs to 14 residues. The V gene's germline CDR1 is LGHNA and CDR2 YSLEER. V was clipped by 0 bases and J by 5 bases, with 8 bases between them. The CDR3 bases are TGCGCCAGCAGCCAAGATGCGGAAGATCAGCCCCAGCATTTT. Translation gives CASSQDAEDQPQHF.

The gene calls are TRBV7-9 and TRBJ1-2; D not certain. V was shortened by 5 bases and J by 7 bases, with 14 bases between the two germline ends. CDR3 length: 13 amino acids. CDR1 and CDR2 (germline): SEHNR, FQNEAQ (reference sequence). CDR3 nucleotides: TGTGCCAGCAGCCCCGGAGGGAACCCTGGCTACACCTTC. This encodes CASSPGGNPGYTF.

This chain connects TRBV6-1 to TRBJ2-7; 10 nucleotides match TRBD1. Unmatched junction bases numbered 3, after V lost 6 bases and J lost 1 base. The germline V gene encodes CDR1 MNHNS and CDR2 SASEGT. The CDR3 has 14 residues. The CDR3 coding sequence is TGTGCCAGCAGGACGGGACAGGGGTCCTACGAGCAGTACTTC. It translates to CASRTGQGSYEQYF.